Sequencing of this TCR beta chain was carried out in a study of cytomegalovirus exposure and HLA in healthy donors. Whole-study results and caveats: For most subjects, TCR beta sequences were reported to predict HLA-A and HLA-B alleles with accuracy.

Primers for the PCR totalled 60 Vbeta and 13 Jbeta. The assay was immunoSEQ multiplex PCR, and TCRdb's table has in-frame clones only and misses some. The data show 140,000 to 150,000 clones, with approximately 70% seen just once and under 2.5% held by the top ten. The J segment lost 2 bases and the V segment lost 5 bases, leaving 4 bases of the junction unmatched. Germline V gene data show CDR1 as MNHEY and CDR2 as SVGAGI. The CDR3 consists of 14 residues. On this clone: No antigen is known for it.

The receptor was derived from a woman aged 55-70 years in good health and CMV-seropositive. The chain combines TRBV6-5 with TRBJ2-7, with 9 positions matching TRBD1. The sequenced material came from PBMCs. CDR3 coding DNA: TGTGCCAGCAGTCAACAGGGGGCAGCCTACGAGCAGTACTTC. Translated, it gives CASSQQGAAYEQYF.